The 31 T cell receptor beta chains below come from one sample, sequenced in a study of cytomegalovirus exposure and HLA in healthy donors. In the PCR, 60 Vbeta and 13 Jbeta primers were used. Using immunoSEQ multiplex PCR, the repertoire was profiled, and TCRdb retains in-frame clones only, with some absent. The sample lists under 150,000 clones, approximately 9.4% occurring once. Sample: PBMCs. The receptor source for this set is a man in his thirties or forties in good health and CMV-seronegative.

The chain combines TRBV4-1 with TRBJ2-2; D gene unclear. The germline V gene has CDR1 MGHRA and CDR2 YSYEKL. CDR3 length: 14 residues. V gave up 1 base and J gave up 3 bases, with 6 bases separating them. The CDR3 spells CASSQGRDTGELFF. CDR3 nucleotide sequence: TGCGCCAGCAGCCAAGGTAGAGACACCGGGGAGCTGTTTTTT.

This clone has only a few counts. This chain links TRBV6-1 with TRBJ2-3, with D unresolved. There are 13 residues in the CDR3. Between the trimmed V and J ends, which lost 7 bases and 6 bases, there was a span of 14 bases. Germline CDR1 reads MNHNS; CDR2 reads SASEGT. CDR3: CASTVRVVDTQYF. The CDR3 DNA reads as TGTGCCAGCACGGTTCGGGTAGTGGATACGCAGTATTTT.

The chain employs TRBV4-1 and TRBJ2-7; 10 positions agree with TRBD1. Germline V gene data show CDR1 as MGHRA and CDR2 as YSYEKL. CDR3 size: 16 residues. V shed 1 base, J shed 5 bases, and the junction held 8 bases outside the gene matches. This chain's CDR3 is CASSQVGQGTFHEQYF. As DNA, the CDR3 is TGCGCCAGCAGCCAAGTGGGACAGGGGACTTTCCACGAGCAGTACTTC.

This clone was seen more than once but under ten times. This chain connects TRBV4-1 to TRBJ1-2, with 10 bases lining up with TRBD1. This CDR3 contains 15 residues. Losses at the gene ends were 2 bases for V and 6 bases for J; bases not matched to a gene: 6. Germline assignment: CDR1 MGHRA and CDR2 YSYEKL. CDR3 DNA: TGCGCCAGCAGCCAAATCGGACAGGGGGAGGATGGCTACACCTTC. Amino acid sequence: CASSQIGQGEDGYTF.

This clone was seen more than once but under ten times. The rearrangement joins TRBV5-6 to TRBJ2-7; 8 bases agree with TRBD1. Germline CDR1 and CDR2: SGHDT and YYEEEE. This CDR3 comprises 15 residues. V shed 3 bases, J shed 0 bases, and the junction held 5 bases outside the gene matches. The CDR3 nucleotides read TGTGCCAGCAGCTGGTGGGACAGGCTCTCCTACGAGCAGTACTTC. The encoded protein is CASSWWDRLSYEQYF.

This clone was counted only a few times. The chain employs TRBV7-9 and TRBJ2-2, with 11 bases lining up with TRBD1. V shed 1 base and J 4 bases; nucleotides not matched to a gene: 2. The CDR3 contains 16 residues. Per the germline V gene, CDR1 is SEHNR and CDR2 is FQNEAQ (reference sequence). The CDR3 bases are TGTGCCAGCAGCTTAGTTGGACAGGGGGCCACCGGGGAGCTGTTTTTT. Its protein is CASSLVGQGATGELFF.

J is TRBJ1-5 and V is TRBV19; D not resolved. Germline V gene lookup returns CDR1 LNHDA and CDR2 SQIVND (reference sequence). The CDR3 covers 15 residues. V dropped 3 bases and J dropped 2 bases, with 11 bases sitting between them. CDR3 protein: CASSMREAGNQPQHF. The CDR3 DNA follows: TGTGCCAGTAGTATGAGGGAGGCGGGCAATCAGCCCCAGCATTTT.

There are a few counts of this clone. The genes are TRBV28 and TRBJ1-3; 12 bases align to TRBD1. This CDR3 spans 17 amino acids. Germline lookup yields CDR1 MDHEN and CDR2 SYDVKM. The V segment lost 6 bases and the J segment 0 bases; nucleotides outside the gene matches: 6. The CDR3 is CASSRDRGLLSGNTIYF. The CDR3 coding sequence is TGTGCCAGCAGCCGGGACAGGGGGCTCCTCTCTGGAAACACCATATATTTT.

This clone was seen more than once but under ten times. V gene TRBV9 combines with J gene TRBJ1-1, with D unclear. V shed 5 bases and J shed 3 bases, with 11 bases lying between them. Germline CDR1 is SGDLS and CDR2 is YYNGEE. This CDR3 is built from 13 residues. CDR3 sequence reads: CASSFGAHTEAFF. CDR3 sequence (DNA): TGTGCCAGCAGTTTTGGAGCCCACACTGAAGCTTTCTTT.

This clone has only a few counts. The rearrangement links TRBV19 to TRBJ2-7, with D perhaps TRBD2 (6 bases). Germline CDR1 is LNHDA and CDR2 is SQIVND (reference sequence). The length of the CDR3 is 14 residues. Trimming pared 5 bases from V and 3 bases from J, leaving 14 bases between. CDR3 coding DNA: TGTGCCAGTAGTCCAGCGGGCGGGGTCTACGAGCAGTACTTC. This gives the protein CASSPAGGVYEQYF. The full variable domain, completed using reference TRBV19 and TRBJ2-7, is DGGITQSPKYLFRKEGQNVTLSCEQNLNHDAMYWYRQDPGQGLRLIYYSQIVNDFQKGDIAEGYSVSREKKESFPLTVTSAQKNPTAFYLCASSPAGGVYEQYFGPGTRLTVT.

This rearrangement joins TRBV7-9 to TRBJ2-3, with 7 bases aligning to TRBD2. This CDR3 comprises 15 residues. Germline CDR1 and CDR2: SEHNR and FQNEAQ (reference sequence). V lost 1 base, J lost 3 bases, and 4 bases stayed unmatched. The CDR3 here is CASSLGGRRTDTQYF. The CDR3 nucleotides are TGTGCCAGCAGCTTAGGCGGGAGACGGACAGATACGCAGTATTTT.

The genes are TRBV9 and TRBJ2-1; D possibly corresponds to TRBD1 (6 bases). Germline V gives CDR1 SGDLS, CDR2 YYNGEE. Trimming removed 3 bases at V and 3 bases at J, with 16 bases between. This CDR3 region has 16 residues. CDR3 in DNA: TGTGCCAGCAGCGAACAGGGAATTAATAACTACAATGAGCAGTTCTTC. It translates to CASSEQGINNYNEQFF.

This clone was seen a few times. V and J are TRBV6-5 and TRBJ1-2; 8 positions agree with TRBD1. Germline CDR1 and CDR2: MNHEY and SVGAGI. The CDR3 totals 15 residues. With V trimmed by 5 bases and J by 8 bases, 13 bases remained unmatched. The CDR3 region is CASSPYPQGARGYTF. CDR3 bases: TGTGCCAGCAGTCCCTATCCCCAGGGGGCGCGCGGCTACACCTTC.

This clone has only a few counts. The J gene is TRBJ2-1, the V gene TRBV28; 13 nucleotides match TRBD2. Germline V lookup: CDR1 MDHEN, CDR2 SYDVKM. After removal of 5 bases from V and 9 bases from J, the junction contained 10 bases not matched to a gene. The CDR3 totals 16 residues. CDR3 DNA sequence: TGTGCCAGCAGTCCCCCTACTAGCGGGAGGGTGACTGAGCAGTTCTTC. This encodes CASSPPTSGRVTEQFF.

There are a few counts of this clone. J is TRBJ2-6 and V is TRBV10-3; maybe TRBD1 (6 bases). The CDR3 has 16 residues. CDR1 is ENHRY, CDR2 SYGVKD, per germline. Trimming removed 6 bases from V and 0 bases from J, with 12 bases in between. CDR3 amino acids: CAIRGQISSGANVLTF. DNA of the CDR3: TGTGCCATCAGAGGACAGATTAGCTCTGGGGCCAACGTCCTGACTTTC.

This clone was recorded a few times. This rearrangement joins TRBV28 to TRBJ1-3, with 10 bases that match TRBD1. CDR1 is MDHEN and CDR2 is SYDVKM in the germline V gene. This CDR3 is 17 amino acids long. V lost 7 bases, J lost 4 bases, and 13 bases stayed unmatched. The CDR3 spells CASTYPPGQGEGNTIYF. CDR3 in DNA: TGTGCCAGCACTTACCCCCCCGGACAGGGGGAGGGAAACACCATATATTTT.

The CDR3 bases are TGCGCCAGCAGCCACGGATCGGGACTAGCGGGGGGGCGTAAGACCACAGATACGCAGTATTTT. Its translation is CASSHGSGLAGGRKTTDTQYF. This rearrangement joins TRBV4-3 to TRBJ2-3; 16 positions match TRBD2. The germline CDR1 and CDR2 sequences are LGHNA and YSLEER. V dropped 3 bases and J dropped 2; count of bases not matched to a gene: 14. This CDR3 spans 21 amino acids.

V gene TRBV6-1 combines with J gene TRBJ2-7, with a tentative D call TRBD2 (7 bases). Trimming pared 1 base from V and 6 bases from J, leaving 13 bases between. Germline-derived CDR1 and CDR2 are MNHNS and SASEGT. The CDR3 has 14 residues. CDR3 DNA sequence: TGTGCCAGCAGTGAAGGGATGGGAGGGGGCGAGCAGTACTTC. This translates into CASSEGMGGGEQYF.

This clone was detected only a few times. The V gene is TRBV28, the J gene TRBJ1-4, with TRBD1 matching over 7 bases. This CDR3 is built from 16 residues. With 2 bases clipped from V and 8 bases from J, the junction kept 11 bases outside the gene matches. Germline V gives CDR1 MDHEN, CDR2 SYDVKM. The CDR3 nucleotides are TGTGCCAGCAGTTTAGAGGAGGGGGCAGTCGGAGAAAAACTGTTTTTT. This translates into CASSLEEGAVGEKLFF.

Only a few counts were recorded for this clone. The CDR3 DNA reads as TGTGCCAGCAGCTTAGCGGGGCAAATACAAGAGACCCAGTACTTC. It is translated as CASSLAGQIQETQYF. The chain recombines TRBV5-6 with TRBJ2-5, with TRBD2 matching 7 bases. V shed 2 bases, J shed 2 bases, and the junction held 6 bases outside the gene matches. CDR1 and CDR2 from the germline V gene are SGHDT and YYEEEE. CDR3 size: 15 residues.

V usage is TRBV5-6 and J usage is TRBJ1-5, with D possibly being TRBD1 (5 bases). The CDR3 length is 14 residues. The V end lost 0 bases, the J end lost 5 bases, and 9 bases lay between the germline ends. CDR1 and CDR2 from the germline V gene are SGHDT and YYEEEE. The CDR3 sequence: CASSLAGFDQPQHF. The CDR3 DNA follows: TGTGCCAGCAGCTTGGCAGGGTTCGATCAGCCCCAGCATTTT. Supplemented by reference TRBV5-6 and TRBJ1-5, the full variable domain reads DAGVTQSPTHLIKTRGQQVTLRCSPKSGHDTVSWYQQALGQGPQFIFQYYEEEERQRGNFPDRFSGHQFPNYSSELNVNALLLGDSALYLCASSLAGFDQPQHFGDGTRLSIL.

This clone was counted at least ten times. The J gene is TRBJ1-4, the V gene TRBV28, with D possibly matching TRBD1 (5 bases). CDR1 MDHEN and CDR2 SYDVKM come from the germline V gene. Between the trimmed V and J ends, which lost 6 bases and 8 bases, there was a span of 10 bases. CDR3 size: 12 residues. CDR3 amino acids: CASSGGKEKLFF. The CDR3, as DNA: TGTGCCAGCAGCGGGGGTAAGGAAAAACTGTTTTTT. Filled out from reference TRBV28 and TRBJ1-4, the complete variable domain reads DVKVTQSSRYLVKRTGEKVFLECVQDMDHENMFWYRQDPGLGLRLIYFSYDVKMKEKGDIPEGYSVSREKKERFSLILESASTNQTSMYLCASSGGKEKLFFGSGTQLSVL.

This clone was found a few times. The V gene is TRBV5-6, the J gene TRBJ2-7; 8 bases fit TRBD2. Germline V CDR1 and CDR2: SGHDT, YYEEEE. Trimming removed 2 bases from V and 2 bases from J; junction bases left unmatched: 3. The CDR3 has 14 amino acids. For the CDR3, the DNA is TGTGCCAGCAGCTTTCCGGGGGGGACCTACGAGCAGTACTTC. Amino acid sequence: CASSFPGGTYEQYF.

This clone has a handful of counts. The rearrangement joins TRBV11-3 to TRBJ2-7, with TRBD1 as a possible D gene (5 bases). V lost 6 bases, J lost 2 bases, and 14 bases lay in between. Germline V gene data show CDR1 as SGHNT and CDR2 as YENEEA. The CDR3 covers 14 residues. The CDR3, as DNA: TGTGCCAGCAGGGGGCCACTGAACCCCTACGAGCAGTACTTC. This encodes CASRGPLNPYEQYF.

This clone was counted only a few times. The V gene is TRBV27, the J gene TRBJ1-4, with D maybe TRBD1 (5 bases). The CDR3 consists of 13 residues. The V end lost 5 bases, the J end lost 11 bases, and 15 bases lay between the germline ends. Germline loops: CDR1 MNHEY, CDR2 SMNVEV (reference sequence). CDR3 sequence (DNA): TGTGCCAGCAGTATAATCCAGGGTAGGAAACTGTTTTTT. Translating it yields CASSIIQGRKLFF. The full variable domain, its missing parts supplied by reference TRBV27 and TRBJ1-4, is EAQVTQNPRYLITVTGKKLTVTCSQNMNHEYMSWYRQDPGLGLRQIYYSMNVEVTDKGDVPEGYKVSRKEKRNFPLILESPSPNQTSLYFCASSIIQGRKLFFGSGTQLSVL.

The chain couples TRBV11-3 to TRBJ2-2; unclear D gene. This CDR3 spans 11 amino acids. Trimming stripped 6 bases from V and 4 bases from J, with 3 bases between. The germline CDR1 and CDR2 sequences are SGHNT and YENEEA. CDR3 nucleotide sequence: TGTGCCAGCAGTAGCACCGGGGAGCTGTTTTTT. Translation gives CASSSTGELFF.

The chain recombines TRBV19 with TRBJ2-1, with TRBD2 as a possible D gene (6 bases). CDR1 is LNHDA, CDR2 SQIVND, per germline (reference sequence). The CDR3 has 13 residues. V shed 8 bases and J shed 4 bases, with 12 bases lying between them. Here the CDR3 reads CASETSLYNEQFF. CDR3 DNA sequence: TGTGCCAGTGAAACTAGCTTATACAATGAGCAGTTCTTC.

CDR3: CASSLETGRYEQYF. The CDR3 nucleotides are TGTGCCAGCAGCTTAGAGACAGGACGCTACGAGCAGTACTTC. The chain is built from TRBV7-9 and TRBJ2-7; possibly TRBD1 for D (6 bases). Germline CDR1 reads SEHNR; CDR2 reads FQNEAQ (reference sequence). Trimming shortened V by 1 base and J by 3 bases, and 10 bases separated the two germline ends. The CDR3 has 14 amino acids.

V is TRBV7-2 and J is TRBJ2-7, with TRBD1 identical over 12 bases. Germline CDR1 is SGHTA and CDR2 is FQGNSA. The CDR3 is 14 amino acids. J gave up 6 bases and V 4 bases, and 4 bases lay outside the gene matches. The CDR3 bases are TGTGCCAGCAGCTCGGGACAGGGGGCCCGCGAGCAGTACTTC. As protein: CASSSGQGAREQYF. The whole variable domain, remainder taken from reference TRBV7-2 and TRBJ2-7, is GAGVSQSPSNKVTEKGKDVELRCDPISGHTALYWYRQSLGQGLEFLIYFQGNSAPDKSGLPSDRFSAERTGGSVSTLTIQRTQQEDSAVYLCASSSGQGAREQYFGPGTRLTVT.

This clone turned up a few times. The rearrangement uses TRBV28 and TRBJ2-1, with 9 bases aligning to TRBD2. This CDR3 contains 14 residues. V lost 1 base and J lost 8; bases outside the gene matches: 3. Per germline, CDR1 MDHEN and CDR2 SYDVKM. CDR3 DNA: TGTGCCAGCAGTTTATTGGGACTAGCCGATGAGCAGTTCTTC. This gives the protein CASSLLGLADEQFF.

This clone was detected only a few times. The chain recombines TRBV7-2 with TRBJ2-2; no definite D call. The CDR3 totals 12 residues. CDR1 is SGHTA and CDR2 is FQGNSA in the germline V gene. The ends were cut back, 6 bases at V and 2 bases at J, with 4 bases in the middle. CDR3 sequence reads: CASSPNTGELFF. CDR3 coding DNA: TGTGCCAGCAGTCCTAACACCGGGGAGCTGTTTTTT.